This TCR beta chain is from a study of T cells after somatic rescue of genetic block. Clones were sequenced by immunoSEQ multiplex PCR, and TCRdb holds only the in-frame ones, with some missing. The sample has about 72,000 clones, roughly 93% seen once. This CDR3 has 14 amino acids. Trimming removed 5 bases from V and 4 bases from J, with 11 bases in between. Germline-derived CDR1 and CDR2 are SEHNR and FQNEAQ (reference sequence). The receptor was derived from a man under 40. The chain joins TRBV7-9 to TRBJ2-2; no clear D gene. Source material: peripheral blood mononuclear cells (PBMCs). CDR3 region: CASSPRALTGELFF. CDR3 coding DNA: TGTGCCAGCAGCCCTCGGGCCCTCACCGGGGAGCTGTTTTTT. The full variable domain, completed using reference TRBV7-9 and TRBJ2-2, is DTGVSQNPRHKITKRGQNVTFRCDPISEHNRLYWYRQTLGQGPEFLTYFQNEAQLEKSRLLSDRFSAERPKGSFSTLEIQRTEQGDSAMYLCASSPRALTGELFFGEGSRLTVL.